The next 29 T cell receptor beta chains were all read from a single sample in a study of neoadjuvant anti-PD-1 for oral cavity cancer. Libraries were prepared by immunoSEQ multiplex PCR; TCRdb keeps only in-frame clonotypes and omits some of them. This table holds roughly 24,000 clones, around a quarter found once. The time point here: after neoadjuvant nivolumab, at surgical resection. The specimen comprised tumor tissue, sampled after nivolumab (anti-PD-1) treatment. These receptors came from a person aged 35-79 years with oral cavity squamous cell carcinoma.

This clone came up a few times. The chain employs TRBV7-2 and TRBJ2-1, with D tentatively TRBD1 (5 bases). V lost 3 bases, J lost 6 bases, and 9 bases lay in between. The CDR3 is 13 residues long. Germline CDR1 is SGHTA and CDR2 is FQGNSA. CDR3 residues: CASSFQGGNEQFF. The CDR3 nucleotides are TGTGCCAGCAGCTTCCAGGGTGGCAATGAGCAGTTCTTC.

The J gene is TRBJ1-5, the V gene TRBV19; no reliable D call. V lost 7 bases, J lost 3 bases, and 7 bases lay in between. Germline-derived CDR1 and CDR2 are LNHDA and SQIVND (reference sequence). CDR3 length: 12 amino acids. The CDR3 sequence is CASKEFNQPQHF. CDR3 nucleotide sequence: TGTGCCAGTAAGGAGTTCAATCAGCCCCAGCATTTT.

V is TRBV11-2 and J is TRBJ1-2, with a weak D call TRBD1 (5 bases). Trimming stripped 5 bases from V and 4 bases from J, with 11 bases between. This CDR3 spans 13 amino acids. Germline V CDR1 and CDR2: SGHAT, FQNNGV. DNA of the CDR3: TGTGCCAGCAGCCCGGGGCGGATCTATGGCTACACCTTC. It is translated as CASSPGRIYGYTF.

This clone came up a few times. The chain has TRBV27 and TRBJ2-1; D possibly uses TRBD1 or TRBD2 (5 bases each). The CDR3 consists of 14 residues. CDR1 is MNHEY, CDR2 SMNVEV, per germline (reference sequence). V lost 5 bases, J lost 3 bases, and 11 bases lay in between. The CDR3: CASSPRGDYNEQFF. In DNA form, the CDR3 reads TGTGCCAGCAGTCCCCGAGGGGACTACAATGAGCAGTTCTTC.

The chain recombines TRBV4-1 with TRBJ1-5; D call uncertain. The CDR3 covers 17 residues. Looked up from germline, CDR1 is MGHRA and CDR2 is YSYEKL. Trimming took 0 bases from V and 4 from J, leaving 16 bases between them. CDR3 region: CASSQDLRYYLNQPQHF. The CDR3 DNA follows: TGCGCCAGCAGCCAAGATTTGAGATATTACCTTAATCAGCCCCAGCATTTT.

This sequence joins TRBV27 and TRBJ1-1; the D is unclear. Trimming left V 5 bases short and J 5 bases short, with 18 bases between. This CDR3 spans 15 amino acids. Germline V gene data show CDR1 as MNHEY and CDR2 as SMNVEV (reference sequence). Written as DNA, the CDR3 is TGTGCCAGCAGTCGAGTACCGATAAGGAGGACTGAAGCTTTCTTT. Translating gives CASSRVPIRRTEAFF.

The rearrangement uses TRBV4-2 and TRBJ2-1, with D unresolved. CDR3 length equals 13 residues. Germline V gene lookup returns CDR1 LGHNA and CDR2 YNFKEQ. Between the trimmed V and J ends, which lost 6 bases and 7 bases, there was a span of 13 bases. The CDR3, as DNA: TGTGCCAGCAGGCCCGGGCCAAAGAATGAGCAGTTCTTC. As protein: CASRPGPKNEQFF.

This clone showed up just once. The chain uses TRBV6-4 and TRBJ2-2, with 7 bases lining up with TRBD1. This CDR3 contains 14 residues. J lost 7 bases, V lost 4 bases, and 6 bases had no gene match. The germline V gene encodes CDR1 MRHNA and CDR2 SNTAGT. The CDR3 loop is CASSASPGGGELFF. CDR3 bases: TGTGCCAGCAGTGCGTCCCCAGGGGGCGGGGAGCTGTTTTTT.

The chain links TRBV5-8 to TRBJ2-7; 7 bases agree with TRBD2. Germline loops: CDR1 SGHTS, CDR2 YDEGEE. The CDR3 runs to 13 residues. With V trimmed by 6 bases and J by 4 bases, 7 bases remained unmatched. The CDR3 loop reads CASTPGGGYEQYF. CDR3 in DNA: TGTGCCAGCACCCCCGGCGGGGGTTACGAGCAGTACTTC.

This clone showed up just a few times. The J gene is TRBJ2-3, the V gene TRBV14; a possible D gene is TRBD2 (5 bases). CDR3 size: 14 residues. V lost 2 bases and J lost 6, with 12 bases in between. CDR1 is SGHDN and CDR2 is FVKESK in the germline V gene. The CDR3 here is CASSQWTRADTQYF. DNA of the CDR3: TGTGCCAGCAGCCAATGGACTCGAGCGGATACGCAGTATTTT.

The chain employs TRBV27 and TRBJ2-2; no reliable D call. This CDR3 region has 13 residues. Trimming cost V 1 base and J 6 bases, with 6 bases left between them. Germline CDR1 and CDR2: MNHEY and SMNVEV (reference sequence). CDR3 sequence reads: CASSLWSAGELFF. Written as DNA, the CDR3 is TGTGCCAGCAGTTTATGGAGCGCCGGGGAGCTGTTTTTT.

This sequence joins TRBV5-8 and TRBJ2-5; TRBD2 matches 7 bases. CDR1 is SGHTS, CDR2 YDEGEE, per germline. Losses at the gene ends were 0 bases for V and 1 base for J; bases not matched to a gene: 3. This CDR3 has 15 amino acids. CDR3 region: CASSLGSSGQETQYF. In nucleotides, the CDR3 is TGTGCCAGCAGCTTGGGGTCTAGCGGCCAAGAGACCCAGTACTTC. The whole variable domain, filled in from reference TRBV5-8 and TRBJ2-5, reads EAGVTQSPTHLIKTRGQQATLRCSPISGHTSVYWYQQALGLGLQFLLWYDEGEERNRGNFPPRFSGRQFPNYSSELNVNALELEDSALYLCASSLGSSGQETQYFGPGTRLLVL.

The chain links TRBV5-1 to TRBJ1-6; maybe TRBD1 (6 bases). This CDR3 has 15 amino acids. The germline V and J ends were trimmed by 4 bases and 11 bases, with 19 bases remaining between them. CDR1 SGHRS and CDR2 YFSETQ come from the germline V gene. As DNA, the CDR3 is TGCGCCAGCAGCGCGGACAGTCATTCGGGCGCACCCCTCCACTTT. Translation gives CASSADSHSGAPLHF.

This clone was observed at least ten times. The chain recombines TRBV27 with TRBJ1-4, with D possibly TRBD1 on 5 matching bases. The CDR3 has 13 amino acids. The germline CDR1 and CDR2 sequences are MNHEY and SMNVEV (reference sequence). V was clipped by 5 bases and J by 4 bases, with 8 bases between them. The CDR3 is CASSDRFNEKLFF. The CDR3 DNA reads as TGTGCCAGCAGTGACAGATTTAATGAAAAACTGTTTTTT.

The chain links TRBV7-3 to TRBJ1-3; D unresolved. Between the trimmed V and J ends, which lost 1 base and 4 bases, there was a span of 5 bases. There are 13 residues in the CDR3. The germline V gene has CDR1 SGHTA and CDR2 FQGTGA. The CDR3 DNA is TGTGCCAGCAGCTTAATACCCGGAAACACCATATATTTT. This codes for CASSLIPGNTIYF.

The V and J genes are TRBV5-1 and TRBJ1-4; D is unclear. The length of the CDR3 is 14 residues. The germline CDR1 and CDR2 sequences are SGHRS and YFSETQ. V was clipped by 3 bases and J by 6 bases, with 12 bases between them. For the CDR3, the DNA is TGCGCCAGCAGCTCCGGAGGGCAAGATGAAAAACTGTTTTTT. Encoded protein: CASSSGGQDEKLFF.

The gene calls are TRBV29-1 and TRBJ2-5; TRBD2 matches 11 bases. V dropped 6 bases and J dropped 4; count of bases not matched to a gene: 10. In germline, CDR1 is SQVTM, CDR2 ANQGSEA. The CDR3 has 15 amino acids. CDR3 DNA sequence: TGCAGCGTCTCTGTGGGTAGCGGGAGGGGAGAGACCCAGTACTTC. It encodes CSVSVGSGRGETQYF.

The rearrangement links TRBV30 to TRBJ2-7, with D perhaps matching TRBD1 or TRBD2 (7 bases each). Germline V gene data show CDR1 as GTSNPN and CDR2 as SVGIG (reference sequence). The CDR3 is made up of 15 amino acids. The V and J ends lost 5 bases and 1 base respectively, with 18 bases between them. In DNA form, the CDR3 reads TGTGCCTGGCGATGGGACTACAGGGGATCCTACGAGCAGTACTTC. Its translation: CAWRWDYRGSYEQYF. The full variable domain, its missing parts supplied by reference TRBV30 and TRBJ2-7, is SQTIHQWPATLVQPVGSPLSLECTVEGTSNPNLYWYRQAAGRGLQLLFYSVGIGQISSEVPQNLSASRPQDRQFILSSKKLLLSDSGFYLCAWRWDYRGSYEQYFGPGTRLTVT.

This clone was recorded many times. The V gene is TRBV18, the J gene TRBJ1-4; D gene ambiguous. CDR1 and CDR2 from the germline V gene are KGHSH and LQKENI. V was cut by 7 bases and J by 4 bases, with 10 bases left in between. This CDR3 has 13 amino acids. CDR3 protein: CASFAGINEKLFF. CDR3 coding DNA: TGTGCCAGCTTTGCGGGGATTAATGAAAAACTGTTTTTT.

About this clone itself: Other DNA sequences of this sample code for an identical CDR3. CDR3 sequence: CASSVGGSTYNEQFF. DNA of the CDR3: TGTGCCAGCAGCGTAGGAGGGAGTACCTACAATGAGCAGTTCTTC. The chain has TRBV9 and TRBJ2-1, with D perhaps matching TRBD2 (5 bases). Trimming left V 0 bases short and J 2 bases short, with 9 bases between. From germline, CDR1 is SGDLS and CDR2 YYNGEE. This CDR3 has 15 residues.

This clone showed up just a few times. The rearrangement joins TRBV19 to TRBJ1-2; tentative D call: TRBD1 (6 bases). Germline V lookup: CDR1 LNHDA, CDR2 SQIVND (reference sequence). Trimming stripped 5 bases from V and 6 bases from J, with 19 bases between. This CDR3 contains 15 residues. CDR3 region: CASSRPRGGIDGYTF. DNA for the CDR3: TGTGCCAGTAGTCGCCCTCGAGGGGGAATTGATGGCTACACCTTC. The variable domain in full, with the rest retrieved from reference TRBV19 and TRBJ1-2, is DGGITQSPKYLFRKEGQNVTLSCEQNLNHDAMYWYRQDPGQGLRLIYYSQIVNDFQKGDIAEGYSVSREKKESFPLTVTSAQKNPTAFYLCASSRPRGGIDGYTFGSGTRLTVV.

This clone is categorized as medium-sized. The chain employs TRBV18 and TRBJ2-3, with 9 bases identical to TRBD1. The V and J ends lost 8 bases and 0 bases, in that order; junction bases with no gene match: 6. The CDR3 has 15 residues. Germline V lookup: CDR1 KGHSH, CDR2 LQKENI. The CDR3 DNA reads TGTGCCAGCCAGAATACAGGGGGCAGCACAGATACGCAGTATTTT. It is translated as CASQNTGGSTDTQYF.

In its sample, this clone is medium-sized (0.01 to 0.1%). The chain joins TRBV19 to TRBJ2-3; 7 nucleotides align to TRBD2. The V gene end was trimmed by 3 bases and the J gene end by 6 bases; junction bases not matched to a gene: 9. Germline V lookup: CDR1 LNHDA, CDR2 SQIVND (reference sequence). CDR3 length: 15 residues. CDR3 bases: TGTGCCAGTAGTATCAGTGGCGGGAGCTGGGATACGCAGTATTTT. This encodes CASSISGGSWDTQYF.

This clone was counted a few times. Here the CDR3 DNA reads TGTGCCAGCAGTTACTCCATCCTCACCGAGCAGTACTTC. As protein: CASSYSILTEQYF. V and J are TRBV6-5 and TRBJ2-7; no clear D. Trimming shortened V by 0 bases and J by 6 bases, and 9 bases separated the two germline ends. CDR1 is MNHEY, CDR2 SVGAGI, per germline. The CDR3 extends over 13 amino acids.

This clone occurred a few times. The rearrangement joins TRBV19 to TRBJ2-5, with D tentatively TRBD2 (6 bases). Germline-derived CDR1 and CDR2 are LNHDA and SQIVND (reference sequence). V gave up 1 base and J gave up 7 bases, with 13 bases separating them. The CDR3 sequence is 14 residues long. CDR3 sequence (DNA): TGTGCCAGTAGTATAGCGGAGGGGATGGGGACCCAGTACTTC. Translation: CASSIAEGMGTQYF.

In this sample, this clone turned up a few times. Here the CDR3 DNA reads TGTGCCAGCAGCGTAGGGGGTAGCGGGATTTACGAGCAGTACTTC. Translating it yields CASSVGGSGIYEQYF. The J gene is TRBJ2-7, the V gene TRBV9; 8 bases line up with TRBD2. The V gene's germline CDR1 is SGDLS and CDR2 YYNGEE. The CDR3 sequence is 15 residues long. V shed 0 bases and J 4 bases; nucleotides not matched to a gene: 6.

This chain joins TRBV11-2 and TRBJ2-3; 12 bases are shared with TRBD2. The CDR3 is 16 amino acids. Germline CDR1 SGHAT, CDR2 FQNNGV. Trimming at V came to 4 bases and at J to 2 bases, leaving 4 bases not matched to a gene. The CDR3 sequence: CASSSPSGGATDTQYF. The CDR3 DNA is TGTGCCAGCAGCTCTCCTAGCGGGGGGGCCACAGATACGCAGTATTTT. The entire variable domain, with the rest obtained from reference TRBV11-2 and TRBJ2-3, is as follows: EAGVAQSPRYKIIEKRQSVAFWCNPISGHATLYWYQQILGQGPKLLIQFQNNGVVDDSQLPKDRFSAERLKGVDSTLKIQPAKLEDSAVYLCASSSPSGGATDTQYFGPGTRLTVL.

This chain uses TRBV5-4 with TRBJ1-2; D call uncertain. The CDR3 runs to 13 residues. CDR1 SGHNT and CDR2 YYREEE come from the germline V gene (reference sequence). Trimming shortened V by 4 bases and J by 4 bases, and 11 bases separated the two germline ends. CDR3 residues: CASSASGVYGYTF. CDR3 nucleotides: TGTGCCAGCAGCGCCTCGGGCGTCTATGGCTACACCTTC.

The chain employs TRBV6-5 and TRBJ1-1; maybe TRBD1 (6 bases). Germline V gene data show CDR1 as MNHEY and CDR2 as SVGAGI. V lost 8 bases to trimming and J lost 8 bases, with 18 bases between them. This CDR3 comprises 13 residues. CDR3 nucleotides: TGTGCCAGCGGGACCGGGGGGGGCGCGGAAGCTTTCTTT. It translates to CASGTGGGAEAFF.